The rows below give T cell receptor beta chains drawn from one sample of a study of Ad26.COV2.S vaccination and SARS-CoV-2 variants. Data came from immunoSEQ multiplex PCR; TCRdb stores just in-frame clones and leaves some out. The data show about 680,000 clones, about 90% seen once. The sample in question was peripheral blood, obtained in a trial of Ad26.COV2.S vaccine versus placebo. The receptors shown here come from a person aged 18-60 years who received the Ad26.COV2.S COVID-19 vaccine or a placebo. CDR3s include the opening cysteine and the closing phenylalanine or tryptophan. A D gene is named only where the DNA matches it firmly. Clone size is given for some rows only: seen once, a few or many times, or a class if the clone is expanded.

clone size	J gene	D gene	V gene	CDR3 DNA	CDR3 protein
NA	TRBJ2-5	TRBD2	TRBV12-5	TGTGCTAGTGGTTTCAGGCTAGCGGGGCAGGAGACCCAGTACTTC	CASGFRLAGQETQYF
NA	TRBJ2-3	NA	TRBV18	TGTGCCAGCTCACCGGACTACCCGCAGTATTTT	CASSPDYPQYF
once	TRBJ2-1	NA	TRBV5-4	TGTGCCAGCAGGGGCAGGGGGGATGAGCAGTTCTTC	CASRGRGDEQFF
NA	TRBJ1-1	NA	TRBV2	TGTGCCAGCAGTAGGTTTGACAGGAACACTGAAGCTTTCTTT	CASSRFDRNTEAFF
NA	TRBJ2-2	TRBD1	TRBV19	TGTGCCAGTACCACCGGGACAGCCAACACCGGGGAGCTGTTTTTT	CASTTGTANTGELFF
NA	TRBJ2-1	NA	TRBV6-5	TGTGCCAGCATTGGGGGAGGCACCTACAATGAGCAGTTCTTC	CASIGGGTYNEQFF
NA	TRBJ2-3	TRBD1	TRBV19	TGTGCCAGTAGTTCTCCGGGACAGGGGACAGATACGCAGTATTTT	CASSSPGQGTDTQYF
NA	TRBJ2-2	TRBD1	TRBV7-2	TGTGCCAGCAGCCCGGGACAGTCGAACACCGGGGAGCTGTTTTTT	CASSPGQSNTGELFF
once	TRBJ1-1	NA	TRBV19	TGTGCCAGTATGGGGACACCGGCCACTGAAGCTTTCTTT	CASMGTPATEAFF
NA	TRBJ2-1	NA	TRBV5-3	TGTGCCAGTGTGTGCGGGGTCTCCTACAATGAGCAGTTCTTC	CASVCGVSYNEQFF
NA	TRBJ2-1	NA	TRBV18	TGTGCCAGCTCACCGCTGGACTCAAAGTACAATGAGCAGTTCTTC	CASSPLDSKYNEQFF
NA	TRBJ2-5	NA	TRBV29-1	TGCAGCGCCACAGGGCGGACAGCTGAAGAGACCCAGTACTTC	CSATGRTAEETQYF
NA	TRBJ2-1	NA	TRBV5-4	TGTGCCAGCAGCTTAAACCCCGGGACCTCCAATGAGCAGTTCTTC	CASSLNPGTSNEQFF
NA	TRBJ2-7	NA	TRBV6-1	TGTGCCAGCAGTGATCAGGGGAGGTCCTACGAGCAGTACTTC	CASSDQGRSYEQYF
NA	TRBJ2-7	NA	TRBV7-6	TGTGCCAGCAGCTTAGTTGCGGGGAGCGACGAGCAGTACTTC	CASSLVAGSDEQYF
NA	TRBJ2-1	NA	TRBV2	TGTGCCAGCGGGGCGGAGGTTGGGTCCTACAATGAGCAGTTCTTC	CASGAEVGSYNEQFF
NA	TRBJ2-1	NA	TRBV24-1	TGTGCCACCAGTGACCGGGGGGCAGCCTACAATGAGCAGTTCTTC	CATSDRGAAYNEQFF
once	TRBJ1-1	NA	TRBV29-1	TGCAGCGTTGGGGAGGGGAGGGCGAAGGGCACTGAAGCTTTCTTT	CSVGEGRAKGTEAFF
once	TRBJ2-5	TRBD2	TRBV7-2	TGTGCCAGCAGCTTAAGCGGGGGGGAAGAGACCCAGTACTTC	CASSLSGGEETQYF
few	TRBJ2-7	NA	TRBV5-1	TGCGCCAGCAGCCAACTCGTAGGGGTGAAGGAGTACTTC	CASSQLVGVKEYF
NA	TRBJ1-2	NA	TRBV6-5	TGTGCCAGCAGCCCACTACAAATATGGGGCTATGGCTACACCTTC	CASSPLQIWGYGYTF
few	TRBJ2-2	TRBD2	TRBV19	TGTGCCAGTAGTAGTGCGGGGGGGCAGACCGGGGAGCTGTTTTTT	CASSSAGGQTGELFF
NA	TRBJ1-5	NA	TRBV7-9	TGTGCCAGCAGCTTAGGGGTTGGGATCTCCCATCAGCCCCAGCATTTT	CASSLGVGISHQPQHF
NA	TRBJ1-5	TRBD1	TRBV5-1	TGCGCCAGCAGCTTGGGGGACAGGGTCAATCAGCCCCAGCATTTT	CASSLGDRVNQPQHF
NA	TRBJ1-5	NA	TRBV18	TGTGCCAGCTCACGGTCCGGCCGGGATCAGCCCCAGCATTTT	CASSRSGRDQPQHF
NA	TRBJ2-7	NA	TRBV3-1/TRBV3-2	TGTGCCAGCAGCCAAGATGGCAGGGGCTACGAGCAGTACTTC	CASSQDGRGYEQYF